This T cell receptor beta chain was obtained from a study of T cell repertoires in cytomegalovirus infection. Study summary: From public TCR beta signatures came an indication of both CMV infection and matching HLA type. Regarding the study as a whole: HLA-C-restricted CMV clonotypes gave the most frequent clonotype in two of eight donors. CMV carriers having the relevant HLA were flagged by cumulative public TCR beta family frequency.

The CDR3 is 13 amino acids. Trimming cost V 4 bases and J 6 bases, with 13 bases left between them. Germline loops: CDR1 SSHAT, CDR2 FNYEAQ (reference sequence). Comments on this clonotype: Antigen: not known.

A single record per CDR3 protein comes from TCRdb applying MiXCR to the reads. This sample yields some 400,000 distinct CDR3 sequences, of which under 40% are seen a single time; approximately 14% belongs to the top ten. The rearrangement uses TRBV7-7 and TRBJ2-7; tentatively, D is TRBD1 or TRBD2 (5 bases each). The sequenced sample consisted of PBMCs. The TCR sequence derives from a human donor in good health (CMV status not recorded). Some clones in this sample may be carry-over from other donors' samples. CDR3 in DNA: TGTGCCAGCAGCTCCGGTGGGGGAAGCGAGCAGTACTTC. Translation gives CASSSGGGSEQYF.